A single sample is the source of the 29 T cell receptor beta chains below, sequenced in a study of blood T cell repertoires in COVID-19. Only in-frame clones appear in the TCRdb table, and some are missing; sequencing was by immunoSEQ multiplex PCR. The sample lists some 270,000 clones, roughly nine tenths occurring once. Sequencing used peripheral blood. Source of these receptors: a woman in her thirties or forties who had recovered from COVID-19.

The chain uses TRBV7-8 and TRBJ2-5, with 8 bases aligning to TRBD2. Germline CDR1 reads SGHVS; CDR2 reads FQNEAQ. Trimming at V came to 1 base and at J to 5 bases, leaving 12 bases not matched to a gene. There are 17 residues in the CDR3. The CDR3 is CASSLDSSGRRVETQYF. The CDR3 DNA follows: TGTGCCAGCAGCTTAGATAGCAGCGGGAGACGGGTGGAGACCCAGTACTTC.

The DNA of the CDR3 is TGTGCCAGCAGCTTGTCCCCCCAGGGGTGGAATGAGCAGTTCTTC. Its translation: CASSLSPQGWNEQFF. This chain connects TRBV5-6 to TRBJ2-1, with D possibly TRBD1 on 6 matching bases. The germline V gene encodes CDR1 SGHDT and CDR2 YYEEEE. Deletions cut 1 base from V and 7 bases from J, with 15 bases between. The CDR3 loop spans 15 amino acids.

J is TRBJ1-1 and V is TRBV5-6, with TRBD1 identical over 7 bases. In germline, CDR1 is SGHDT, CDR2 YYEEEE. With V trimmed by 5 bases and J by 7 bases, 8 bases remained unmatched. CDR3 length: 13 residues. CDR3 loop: CASSKTGVYEAFF. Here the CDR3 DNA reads TGTGCCAGCAGTAAAACAGGGGTTTATGAAGCTTTCTTT. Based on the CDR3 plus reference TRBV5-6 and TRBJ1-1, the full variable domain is DAGVTQSPTHLIKTRGQQVTLRCSPKSGHDTVSWYQQALGQGPQFIFQYYEEEERQRGNFPDRFSGHQFPNYSSELNVNALLLGDSALYLCASSKTGVYEAFFGQGTRLTVV.

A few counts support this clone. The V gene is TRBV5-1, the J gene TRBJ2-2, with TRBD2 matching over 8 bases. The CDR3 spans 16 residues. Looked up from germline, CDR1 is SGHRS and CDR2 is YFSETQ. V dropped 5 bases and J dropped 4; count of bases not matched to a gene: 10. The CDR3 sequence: CASREGTSVGTGELFF. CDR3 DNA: TGCGCCAGCAGGGAAGGGACTAGTGTAGGCACCGGGGAGCTGTTTTTT. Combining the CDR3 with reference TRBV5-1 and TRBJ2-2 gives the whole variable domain KAGVTQTPRYLIKTRGQQVTLSCSPISGHRSVSWYQQTPGQGLQFLFEYFSETQRNKGNFPGRFSGRQFSNSRSEMNVSTLELGDSALYLCASREGTSVGTGELFFGEGSRLTVL.

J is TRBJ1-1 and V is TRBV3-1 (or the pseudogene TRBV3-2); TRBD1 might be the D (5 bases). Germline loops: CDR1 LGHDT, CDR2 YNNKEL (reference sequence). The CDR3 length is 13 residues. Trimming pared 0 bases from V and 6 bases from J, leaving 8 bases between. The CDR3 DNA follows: TGTGCCAGCAGCCAAGAAGGGGTAGCTGAAGCTTTCTTT. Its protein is CASSQEGVAEAFF.

The CDR3: CSVEGQSSGANVLTF. The CDR3 bases are TGCAGCGTTGAAGGGCAAAGCTCTGGGGCCAACGTCCTGACTTTC. V is TRBV29-1 and J is TRBJ2-6; D gene uncertain. V lost 1 base, J lost 0 bases, and 7 bases lay in between. Germline loops: CDR1 SQVTM, CDR2 ANQGSEA. The CDR3 runs 15 residues.

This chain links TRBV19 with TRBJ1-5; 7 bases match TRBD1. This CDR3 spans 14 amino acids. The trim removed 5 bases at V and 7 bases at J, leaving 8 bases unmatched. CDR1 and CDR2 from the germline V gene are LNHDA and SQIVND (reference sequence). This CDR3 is CASSLGQARQPQHF. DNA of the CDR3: TGTGCCAGTAGTCTTGGACAGGCTAGGCAGCCCCAGCATTTT.

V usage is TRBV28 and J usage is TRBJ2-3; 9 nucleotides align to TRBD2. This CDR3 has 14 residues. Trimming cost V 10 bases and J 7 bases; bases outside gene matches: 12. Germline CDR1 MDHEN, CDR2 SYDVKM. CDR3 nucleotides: TGTGCCACAAGCGGGAGGACTTCCCGGAATACGCAGTATTTT. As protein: CATSGRTSRNTQYF.

The CDR3 nucleotides are TGCGCCAGCAGCCAAGTCTCAACAGGGAGCGAGCAGTACTTC. Encoded protein: CASSQVSTGSEQYF. This chain links TRBV4-1 with TRBJ2-7; tentative D call: TRBD1 (6 bases). The CDR3 has 14 amino acids. Deletions cut 1 base from V and 6 bases from J, with 13 bases between. The germline CDR1 and CDR2 sequences are MGHRA and YSYEKL.

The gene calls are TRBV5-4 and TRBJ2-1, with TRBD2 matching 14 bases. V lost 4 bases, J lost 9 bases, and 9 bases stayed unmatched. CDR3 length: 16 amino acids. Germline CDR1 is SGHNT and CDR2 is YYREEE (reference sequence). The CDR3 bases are TGTGCCAGCAGCCCGATGACTAGCGGGGGGGCTGGTGAGCAGTTCTTC. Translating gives CASSPMTSGGAGEQFF.

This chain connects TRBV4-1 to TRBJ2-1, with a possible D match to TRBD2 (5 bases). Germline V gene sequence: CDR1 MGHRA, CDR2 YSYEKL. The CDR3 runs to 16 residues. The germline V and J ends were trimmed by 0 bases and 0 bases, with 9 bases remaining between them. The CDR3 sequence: CASSQESGSSYNEQFF. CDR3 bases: TGCGCCAGCAGCCAAGAGAGCGGAAGCTCCTACAATGAGCAGTTCTTC.

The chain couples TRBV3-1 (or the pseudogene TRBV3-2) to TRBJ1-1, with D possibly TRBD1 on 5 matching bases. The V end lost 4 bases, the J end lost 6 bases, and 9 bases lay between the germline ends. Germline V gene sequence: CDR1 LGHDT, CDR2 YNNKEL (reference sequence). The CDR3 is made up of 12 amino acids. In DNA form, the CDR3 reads TGTGCCAGCAGCCTTGACAGAGCTGAAGCTTTCTTT. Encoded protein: CASSLDRAEAFF.

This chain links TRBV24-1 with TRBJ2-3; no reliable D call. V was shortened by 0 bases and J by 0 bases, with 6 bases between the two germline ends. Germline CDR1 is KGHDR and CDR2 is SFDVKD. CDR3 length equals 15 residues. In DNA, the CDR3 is TGTGCCACCAGTGATTTGTTCTCTAGCACAGATACGCAGTATTTT. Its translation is CATSDLFSSTDTQYF.

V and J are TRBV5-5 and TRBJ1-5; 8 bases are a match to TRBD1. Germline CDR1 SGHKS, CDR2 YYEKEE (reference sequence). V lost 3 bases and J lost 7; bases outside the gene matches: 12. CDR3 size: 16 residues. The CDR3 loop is CASSSTGGGRRQPQHF. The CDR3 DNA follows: TGTGCCAGCAGCTCCACAGGGGGGGGGCGCAGGCAGCCCCAGCATTTT.

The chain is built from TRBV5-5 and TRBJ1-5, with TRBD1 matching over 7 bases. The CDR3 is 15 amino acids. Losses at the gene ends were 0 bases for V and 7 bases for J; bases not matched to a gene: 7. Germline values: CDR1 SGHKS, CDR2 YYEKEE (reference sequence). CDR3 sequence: CASSLVTGSAQPQHF. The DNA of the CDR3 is TGTGCCAGCAGCTTGGTGACAGGGAGTGCCCAGCCCCAGCATTTT. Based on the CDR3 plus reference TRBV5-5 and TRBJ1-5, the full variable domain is DAGVTQSPTHLIKTRGQQVTLRCSPISGHKSVSWYQQVLGQGPQFIFQYYEKEERGRGNFPDRFSARQFPNYSSELNVNALLLGDSALYLCASSLVTGSAQPQHFGDGTRLSIL.

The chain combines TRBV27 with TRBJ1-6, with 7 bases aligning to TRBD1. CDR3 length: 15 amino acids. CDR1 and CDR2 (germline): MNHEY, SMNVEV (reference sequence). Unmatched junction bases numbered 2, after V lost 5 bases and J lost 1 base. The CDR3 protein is CASSQGGSYNSPLHF. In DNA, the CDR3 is TGTGCCAGCAGTCAGGGGGGATCCTATAATTCACCCCTCCACTTT.

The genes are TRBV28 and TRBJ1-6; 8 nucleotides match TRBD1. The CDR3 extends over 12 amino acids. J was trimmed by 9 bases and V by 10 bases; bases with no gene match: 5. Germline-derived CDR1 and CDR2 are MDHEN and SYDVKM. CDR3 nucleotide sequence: TGTGCCACCCGGACAGGGAGTTCACCCCTCCACTTT. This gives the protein CATRTGSSPLHF.

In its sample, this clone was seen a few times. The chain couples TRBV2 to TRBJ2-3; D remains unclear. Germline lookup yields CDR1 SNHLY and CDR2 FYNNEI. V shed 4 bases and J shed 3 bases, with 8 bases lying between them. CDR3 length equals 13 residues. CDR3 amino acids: CASSGYRTDTQYF. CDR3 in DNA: TGTGCCAGCAGTGGCTACAGAACAGATACGCAGTATTTT. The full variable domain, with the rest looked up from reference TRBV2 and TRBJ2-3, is EPEVTQTPSHQVTQMGQEVILRCVPISNHLYFYWYRQILGQKVEFLVSFYNNEISEKSEIFDDQFSVERPDGSNFTLKIRSTKLEDSAMYFCASSGYRTDTQYFGPGTRLTVL.

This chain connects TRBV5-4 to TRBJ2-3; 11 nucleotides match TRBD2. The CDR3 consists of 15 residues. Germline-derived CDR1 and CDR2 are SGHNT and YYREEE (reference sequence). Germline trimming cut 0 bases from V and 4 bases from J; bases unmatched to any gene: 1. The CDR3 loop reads CASSLELAGADTQYF. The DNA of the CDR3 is TGTGCCAGCAGCTTGGAACTAGCGGGGGCAGATACGCAGTATTTT.

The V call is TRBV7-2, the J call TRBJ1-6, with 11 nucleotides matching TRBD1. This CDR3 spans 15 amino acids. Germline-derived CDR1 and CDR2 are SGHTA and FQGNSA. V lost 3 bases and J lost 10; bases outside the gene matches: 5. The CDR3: CASSFGTGGQSPLHF. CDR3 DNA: TGTGCCAGCAGCTTCGGGACAGGGGGACAGTCACCCCTCCACTTT.

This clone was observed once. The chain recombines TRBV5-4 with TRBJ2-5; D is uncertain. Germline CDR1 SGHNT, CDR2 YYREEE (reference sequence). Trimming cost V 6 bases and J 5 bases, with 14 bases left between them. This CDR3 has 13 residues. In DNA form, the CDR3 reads TGTGCCAGCACCCTCCCGAACTCTGAGACCCAGTACTTC. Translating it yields CASTLPNSETQYF.

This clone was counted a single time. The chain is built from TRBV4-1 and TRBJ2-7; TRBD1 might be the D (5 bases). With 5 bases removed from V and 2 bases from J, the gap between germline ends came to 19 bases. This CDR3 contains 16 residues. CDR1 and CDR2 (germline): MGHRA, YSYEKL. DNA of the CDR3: TGCGCCAGCAGCTATCTATCGGGCAGGGATGCCTACGAGCAGTACTTC. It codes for CASSYLSGRDAYEQYF.

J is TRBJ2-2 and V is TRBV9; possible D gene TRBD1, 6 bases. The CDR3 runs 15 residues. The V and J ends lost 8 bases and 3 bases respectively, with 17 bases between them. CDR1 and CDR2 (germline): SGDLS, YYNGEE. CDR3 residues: CASSRTGSDTGELFF. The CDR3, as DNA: TGTGCCAGTTCTAGAACAGGGTCGGACACCGGGGAGCTGTTTTTT.

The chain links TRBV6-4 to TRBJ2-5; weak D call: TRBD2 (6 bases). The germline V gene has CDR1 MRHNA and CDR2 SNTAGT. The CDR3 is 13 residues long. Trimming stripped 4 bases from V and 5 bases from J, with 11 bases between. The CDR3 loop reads CASSAGSFETQYF. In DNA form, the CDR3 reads TGTGCCAGCAGTGCCGGGAGCTTTGAGACCCAGTACTTC.

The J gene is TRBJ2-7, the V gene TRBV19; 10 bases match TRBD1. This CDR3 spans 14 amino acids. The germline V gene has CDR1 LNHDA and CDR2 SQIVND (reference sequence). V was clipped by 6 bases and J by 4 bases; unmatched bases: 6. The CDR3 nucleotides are TGTGCCAGTAGCCACGACAGGGGGCGATACGAGCAGTACTTC. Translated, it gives CASSHDRGRYEQYF.

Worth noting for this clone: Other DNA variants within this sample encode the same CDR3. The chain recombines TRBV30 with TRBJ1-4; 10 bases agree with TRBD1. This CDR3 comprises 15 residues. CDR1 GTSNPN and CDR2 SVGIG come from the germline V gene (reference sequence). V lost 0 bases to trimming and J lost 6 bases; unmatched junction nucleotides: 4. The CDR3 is CAWSVLGTGDEKLFF. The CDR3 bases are TGTGCCTGGAGTGTACTTGGGACAGGGGATGAAAAACTGTTTTTT.

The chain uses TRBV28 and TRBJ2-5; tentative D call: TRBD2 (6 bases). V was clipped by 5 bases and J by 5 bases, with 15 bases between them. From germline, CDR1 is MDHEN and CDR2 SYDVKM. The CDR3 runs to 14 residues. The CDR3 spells CASSPPGTVETQYF. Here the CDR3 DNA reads TGTGCCAGCAGTCCCCCGGGGACTGTGGAGACCCAGTACTTC.

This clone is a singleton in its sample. CDR3 sequence reads: CASRAAGELFF. Here the CDR3 DNA reads TGTGCCAGCAGGGCAGCCGGGGAGCTGTTTTTT. The J gene is TRBJ2-2, the V gene TRBV6-5; no clear D. Germline values: CDR1 MNHEY, CDR2 SVGAGI. The CDR3 covers 11 residues. Trimming took 6 bases from V and 6 from J, leaving 5 bases between them.

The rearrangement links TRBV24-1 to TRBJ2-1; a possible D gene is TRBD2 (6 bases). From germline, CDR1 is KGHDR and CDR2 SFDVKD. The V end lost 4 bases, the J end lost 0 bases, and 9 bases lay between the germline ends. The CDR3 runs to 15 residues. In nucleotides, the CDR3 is TGTGCCACCAGTGAGCTCGGGAGCTCCTACAATGAGCAGTTCTTC. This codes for CATSELGSSYNEQFF.